These T cell receptor beta chains were read from a single sample in a study of untreated major depressive disorder. Clones were sequenced by immunoSEQ multiplex PCR, and TCRdb holds only the in-frame ones, with some missing. The profile shows 20,000 to 25,000 clones, more than 75% of them singletons. The specimen sequenced was CD4+ T cells from PBMCs. Receptors originate from a woman aged 25 to 39 in good health. The CDR3 runs from the conserved cysteine through the conserved F or W. A D gene is named only where the DNA matches it firmly. Clone size, where shown, is once, few, many, or a class for clones that have expanded.

v_gene	abundance	d_gene	len	j_gene	CDR3aa	CDR3nt
TRBV27	NA	NA	16	TRBJ1-6	CASSLVRHLYNSPLHF	TGTGCCAGCAGTTTAGTTCGTCACCTGTATAATTCACCCCTCCACTTT
TRBV7-9	NA	NA	13	TRBJ1-4	CASSGDLNEKLFF	TGTGCCAGCAGTGGGGACCTTAATGAAAAACTGTTTTTT
TRBV7-2	NA	NA	14	TRBJ1-2	CASSLARGAEGYTF	TGTGCCAGCAGCTTAGCAAGAGGTGCAGAAGGCTACACCTTC
TRBV7-7	NA	NA	13	TRBJ1-1	CASSPGMDTEAFF	TGTGCCAGCAGTCCCGGTATGGACACTGAAGCTTTCTTT
TRBV29-1	NA	TRBD1	12	TRBJ1-1	CSVRIQGTEAFF	TGCAGCGTGCGAATACAGGGGACTGAAGCTTTCTTT
TRBV19	NA	NA	13	TRBJ1-2	CASSIDRLGGYTF	TGTGCCAGTAGTATAGACAGGCTGGGAGGCTACACCTTC
TRBV10-1	once	TRBD1	14	TRBJ2-3	CASSVGTATDTQYF	TGCGCCAGCAGTGTGGGGACAGCTACAGATACGCAGTATTTT
TRBV28	NA	TRBD2	14	TRBJ2-1	CASSLAGTNNEQFF	TGTGCCAGCAGCCTAGCGGGGACCAACAATGAGCAGTTCTTC
TRBV27	NA	NA	14	TRBJ2-2	CASSLFGGPGELFF	TGTGCCAGCAGTTTATTCGGGGGGCCCGGGGAGCTGTTTTTT
TRBV27	NA	NA	11	TRBJ2-2	CASSRTGELFF	TGTGCCAGCAGCCGAACCGGGGAGCTGTTTTTT
TRBV4-1	NA	TRBD2	17	TRBJ2-1	CASSLHLGTTLYNEQFF	TGCGCCAGCAGCCTCCACCTAGGGACTACTTTATACAATGAGCAGTTCTTC
TRBV29-1	NA	TRBD2	16	TRBJ2-7	CSVEQSLAGGHYEQYF	TGCAGCGTTGAGCAGTCGTTAGCGGGGGGGCACTACGAGCAGTACTTC
TRBV14	NA	NA	15	TRBJ2-1	CASSHLEVPYNEQFF	TGTGCCAGCAGCCACCTAGAGGTCCCTTACAATGAGCAGTTCTTC
TRBV18	few	NA	15	TRBJ2-3	CASSPGLGVGDTQYF	TGTGCCAGCTCACCCGGATTGGGGGTAGGGGATACGCAGTATTTT
TRBV29-1	NA	TRBD1	13	TRBJ1-2	CSVTRTGHYGYTF	TGCAGCGTTACTCGGACAGGGCACTATGGCTACACCTTC
TRBV27	NA	NA	19	TRBJ1-5	CASSPPATRQPDSNQPQHF	TGTGCCAGCAGTCCCCCCGCAACAAGACAGCCTGATAGCAATCAGCCCCAGCATTTT
TRBV19	once	TRBD1	15	TRBJ2-6	CATQPLTGGSNVLTF	TGTGCCACCCAACCCCTGACAGGGGGCTCCAACGTCCTGACTTTC
TRBV28	NA	TRBD2	15	TRBJ2-7	CASSQTWRGTYEQYF	TGTGCCAGCAGCCAGACGTGGCGGGGGACCTACGAGCAGTACTTC
TRBV18	once	NA	14	TRBJ2-7	CASSQVTNTYEQYF	TGTGCCAGCTCACAGGTGACAAATACCTACGAGCAGTACTTC
TRBV5-1	NA	TRBD2	16	TRBJ2-3	CASSFGTSGGKDTQYF	TGCGCCAGCAGCTTCGGGACTAGCGGGGGGAAAGATACGCAGTATTTT
TRBV19	NA	NA	14	TRBJ2-7	CASSIGGGTYEQYF	TGTGCCAGTAGTATAGGGGGCGGCACCTACGAGCAGTACTTC
TRBV28	NA	NA	14	TRBJ2-7	CASSSPATAQRQYF	TGTGCCAGCAGTTCCCCGGCGACCGCCCAGCGGCAGTACTTC
TRBV27	NA	NA	14	TRBJ1-2	CASSPLSWEYGYTF	TGTGCCAGCAGTCCCTTATCGTGGGAGTATGGCTACACCTTC
TRBV6-6	once	NA	14	TRBJ2-5	CASSYNQGQETQYF	TGTGCCAGCAGTTACAACCAGGGCCAAGAGACCCAGTACTTC
TRBV10-2	NA	TRBD1	16	TRBJ2-1	CASSDPGQGARNEQFF	TGCGCCAGCAGTGACCCGGGACAGGGGGCACGCAATGAGCAGTTCTTC
TRBV6-6	NA	TRBD2	14	TRBJ2-3	CASSYSGDTDTQYF	TGTGCCAGCAGTTACAGCGGGGACACAGATACGCAGTATTTT
TRBV4-3	NA	NA	15	TRBJ1-2	CASSQAVGRGHGYTF	TGCGCCAGCAGCCAAGCGGTCGGCAGGGGCCATGGCTACACCTTC
TRBV7-2	NA	TRBD2	15	TRBJ2-3	CASKGLAGLRKAQYF	TGTGCCAGCAAGGGACTAGCGGGGCTAAGGAAGGCGCAGTATTTT
TRBV5-6	NA	NA	13	TRBJ1-2	CASSLASGSDYTF	TGTGCCAGCAGCTTGGCCTCAGGGTCCGACTACACCTTC
TRBV29-1	NA	NA	13	TRBJ1-5	CSVGYSLNQPQHF	TGCAGCGTTGGATACAGCCTCAATCAGCCCCAGCATTTT
TRBV5-4	NA	NA	17	TRBJ2-5	CASSLGYAGRFQETQYF	TGTGCCAGCAGCTTAGGATACGCGGGGAGATTCCAAGAGACCCAGTACTTC